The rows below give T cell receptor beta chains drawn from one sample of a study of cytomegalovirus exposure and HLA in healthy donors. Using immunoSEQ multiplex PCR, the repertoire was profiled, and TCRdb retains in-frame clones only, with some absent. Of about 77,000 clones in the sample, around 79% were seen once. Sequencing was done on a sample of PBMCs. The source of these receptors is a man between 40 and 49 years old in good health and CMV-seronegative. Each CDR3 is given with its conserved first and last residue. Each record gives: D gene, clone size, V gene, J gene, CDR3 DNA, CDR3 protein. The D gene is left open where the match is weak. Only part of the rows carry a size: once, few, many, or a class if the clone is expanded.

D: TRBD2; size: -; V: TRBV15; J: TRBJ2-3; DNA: TGTGCCACCAGCACTTTTGCGACTAGCGGGAGGGCAGATACGCAGTATTTT; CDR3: CATSTFATSGRADTQYF
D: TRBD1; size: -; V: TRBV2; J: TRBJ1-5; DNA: TGTGCCAGCAGTGAACGGGACAGGACTCAGCCCCAGCATTTT; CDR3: CASSERDRTQPQHF
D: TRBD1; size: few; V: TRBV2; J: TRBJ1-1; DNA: TGTGCCAGCAGTGCAGGGGGCGCTGAAGCTTTCTTT; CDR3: CASSAGGAEAFF
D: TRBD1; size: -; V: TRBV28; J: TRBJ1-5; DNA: TGTGCCAGCAGTGGGACAGGGAATCAGCCCCAGCATTTT; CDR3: CASSGTGNQPQHF
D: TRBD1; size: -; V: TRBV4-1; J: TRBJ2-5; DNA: TGCGCCAGCAGCCTACGGACAGGTCCTCAAGAGACCCAGTACTTC; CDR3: CASSLRTGPQETQYF
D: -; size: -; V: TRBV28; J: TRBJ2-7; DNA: TGTGCCAGCAGTTTACCGGGAACCGAGCAGTACTTC; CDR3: CASSLPGTEQYF
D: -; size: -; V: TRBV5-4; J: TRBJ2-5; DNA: TGTGCCAGCAGCTTGGAGTATTCGGCGGGAAGGGAGACCCAGTACTTC; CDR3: CASSLEYSAGRETQYF
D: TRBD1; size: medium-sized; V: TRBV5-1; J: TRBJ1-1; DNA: TGCGCCAGCAGCTTAACCGGGACAGTGAACACTGAAGCTTTCTTT; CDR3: CASSLTGTVNTEAFF
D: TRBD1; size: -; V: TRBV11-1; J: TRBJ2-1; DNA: TGTGCCAGCAGCTACCGACAGGGGTCCCACAATGAGCAGTTCTTC; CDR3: CASSYRQGSHNEQFF
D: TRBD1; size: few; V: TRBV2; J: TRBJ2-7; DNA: TGTGCAGGGGGCCAGGATCGGTACGAGCAGTACTTC; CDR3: CAGGQDRYEQYF
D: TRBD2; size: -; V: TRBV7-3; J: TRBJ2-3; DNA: TGTGCCAGCAGCGTGGGACTAGCGGGAGGGGTGGGAAGAATGGATACGCAGTATTTT; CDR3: CASSVGLAGGVGRMDTQYF
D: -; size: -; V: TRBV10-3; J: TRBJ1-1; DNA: TGTGCCATCAGGACAGACAGGAACACTGAAGCTTTCTTT; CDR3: CAIRTDRNTEAFF
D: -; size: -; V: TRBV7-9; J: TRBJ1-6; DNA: TGTGCCAGCAGCTGGGCGAACCTGGAAAATTCACCCCTCCACTTT; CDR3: CASSWANLENSPLHF
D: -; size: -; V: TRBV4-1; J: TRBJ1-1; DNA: TGCGCCAGCAGCCAAGATTTCGGGGGGCGCATAGCTTTCTTT; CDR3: CASSQDFGGRIAFF
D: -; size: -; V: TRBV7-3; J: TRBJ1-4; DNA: TGTGCCAGCAGCTTAACTCCGAATGAAAAACTGTTTTTT; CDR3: CASSLTPNEKLFF
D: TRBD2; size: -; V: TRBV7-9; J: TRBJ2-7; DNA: TGTGCCAGCAGTCGAAACGTGGGACTAGCGGCGTACGAGCAGTACTTC; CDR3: CASSRNVGLAAYEQYF
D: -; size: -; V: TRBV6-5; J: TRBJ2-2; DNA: TGTGCCAGCAGATATGACAGATACACCGGGGAGCTGTTTTTT; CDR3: CASRYDRYTGELFF
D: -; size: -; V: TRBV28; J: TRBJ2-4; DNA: TGTGCCAGCAGTACACCCCGGACAGACATTCAGTACTTC; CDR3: CASSTPRTDIQYF
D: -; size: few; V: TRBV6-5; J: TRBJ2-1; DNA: TGTGCCAGCAGTTACAACAGTGAGCAGTTCTTC; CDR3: CASSYNSEQFF
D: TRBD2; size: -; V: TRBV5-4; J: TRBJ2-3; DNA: TGTGCCAGCAGCACAACTCTAGCGGGACGGGCCGATACGCAGTATTTT; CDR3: CASSTTLAGRADTQYF
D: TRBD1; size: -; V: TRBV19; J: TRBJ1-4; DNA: TGTGCCACGACCTACAGGGGAGGCCAGGAAAAACTGTTTTTT; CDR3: CATTYRGGQEKLFF
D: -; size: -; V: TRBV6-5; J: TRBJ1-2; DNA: TGTGCCAGCAGACAACGGGACACCGGGAACTATGGCTACACCTTC; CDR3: CASRQRDTGNYGYTF
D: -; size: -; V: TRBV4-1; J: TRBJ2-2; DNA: TGCGCCAGCAGCCCAGGACTTCCCGGGGAGCTGTTTTTT; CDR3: CASSPGLPGELFF
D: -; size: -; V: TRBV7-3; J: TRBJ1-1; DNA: TGTGCCAGCAGTCGCCAGGGGAACACTGAAGCTTTCTTT; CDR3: CASSRQGNTEAFF
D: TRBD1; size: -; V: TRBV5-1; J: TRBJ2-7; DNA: TGCGCCAGCAGCTTGGTTTCGGGACAGGGAAGTGGGGAGCAGTACTTC; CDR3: CASSLVSGQGSGEQYF
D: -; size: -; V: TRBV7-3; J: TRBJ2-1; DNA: TGTGCCAGCAGCTTAAGGGGGGGGCTCTCCTACAATGAGCAGTTCTTC; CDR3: CASSLRGGLSYNEQFF
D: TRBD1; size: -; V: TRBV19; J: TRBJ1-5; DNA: TGTGCCAGTAGTTCCCGTCAACAGGGGAGCAATCAGCCCCAGCATTTT; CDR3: CASSSRQQGSNQPQHF
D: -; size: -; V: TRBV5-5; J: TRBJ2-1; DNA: TGTGCCAGCAGCACAGGACTACTCAGGAACAATGAGCAGTTCTTC; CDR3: CASSTGLLRNNEQFF
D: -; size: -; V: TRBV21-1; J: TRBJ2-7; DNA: TGTGCCAGCAGCAAAAAACCCCCTGCGACAGACACCTACGAGCAGTACTTC; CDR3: CASSKKPPATDTYEQYF
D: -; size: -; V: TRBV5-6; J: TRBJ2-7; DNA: TGTGCCAGCAGCTTGACGCCTCCGGGGGAGCAGTACTTC; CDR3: CASSLTPPGEQYF
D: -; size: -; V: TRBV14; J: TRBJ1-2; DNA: TGTGCCAGCAGCCCCCTGGGGGGGGGAGGTGGCTACACCTTC; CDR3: CASSPLGGGGGYTF
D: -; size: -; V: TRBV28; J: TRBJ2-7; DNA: TGTGCCAGCAGTCCCGGGACACTACTTTACGAGCAGTACTTC; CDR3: CASSPGTLLYEQYF
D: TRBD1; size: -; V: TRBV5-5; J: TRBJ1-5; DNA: TGTGCCAGCAGCGGCGGGACAGGGGATGTTGGTCAGCCCCAGCATTTT; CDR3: CASSGGTGDVGQPQHF
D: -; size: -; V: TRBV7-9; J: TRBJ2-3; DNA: TGTGCCAGCAACCAAGGGGGATCCCAAGATACGCAGTATTTT; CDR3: CASNQGGSQDTQYF
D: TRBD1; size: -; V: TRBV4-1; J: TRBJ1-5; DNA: TGCGCCAGCAGCCCTTACAGGGGGCCAGGCAATCAGCCCCAGCATTTT; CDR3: CASSPYRGPGNQPQHF
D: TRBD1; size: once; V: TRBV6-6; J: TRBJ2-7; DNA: TGTGCCAGCAGAATAGACAGGGGGGTCGAGCAGTACTTC; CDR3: CASRIDRGVEQYF
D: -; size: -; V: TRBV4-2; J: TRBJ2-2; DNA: TGTGCCAGCAGCCGATCAGACAGCCTTACCACCCGGGAGCTGTTTTTT; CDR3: CASSRSDSLTTRELFF